At least ten counts were recorded for the clone carrying this T cell receptor beta chain. Time point specified: before trial treatment. This entry comes from a study of low-dose radiotherapy and immunotherapy resistance in tumors. This CDR3 has 14 residues. The V gene's germline CDR1 is SGHDT and CDR2 YYEEEE. V shed 6 bases, J shed 2 bases, and the junction held 5 bases outside the gene matches. cDNA synthesis used a TRAV/TRBV-specific primer set for both chains. A constant-region primer paired with the V-primer adapter amplified TCRs over about 20 PCR cycles. TCRdb re-called the reads with MiXCR, one entry per CDR3 protein. The repertoire holds some 39,000 distinct CDR3 sequences, with roughly 28% as singletons.

The sequence was collected from a male donor with gallbladder cancer. The starting material was PBMCs, obtained before treatment. The chain links TRBV5-6 to TRBJ2-1; TRBD1 aligns across 7 bases. The CDR3 nucleotides read TGTGCCAGCACCGTGACAGGGCCCTACAATGAGCAGTTCTTC. It translates to CASTVTGPYNEQFF.